This T cell receptor (beta chain) was sequenced in a study of T cells in Graves' hyperthyroidism and ophthalmopathy (dated by TCRdb to between 2018 and 2021). Turning to the overall study: Peripheral blood samples were taken at initial diagnosis, before any treatment was given. The approximately 98 discovery patients were randomly divided into training and test sets at a 7:3 ratio. Following sampling, methimazole starting at 30 mg daily was given to hyperthyroidism patients, and high-dose intravenous methylprednisolone was given to ophthalmopathy patients. Prospective prediction of ophthalmopathy was tested in an independent validation cohort of 18 to 20 hyperthyroidism patients and 17 patients who later progressed to ophthalmopathy. To identify TCR V-J signatures that set the groups apart, the researchers used a discovery cohort of about a hundred patients, made up of roughly 40 with Graves' ophthalmopathy and some 55 with stable Graves' hyperthyroidism. The paper reports TCR Vbeta CDR3 sequencing of 140 or so peripheral blood samples: under 45 ophthalmopathy, roughly 80 hyperthyroidism and around 17 progressor patients. In roughly six Graves' hyperthyroidism patients, the study also compared T-cell repertoires from thyroid tissue with T-cell repertoires from blood.

Overall results and qualifications from the work: In validation, progression to ophthalmopathy was predicted by the model with roughly 71% sensitivity and just over 72% specificity, a median of approximately 6.5 months before onset. Most expanded thyroid clonotypes (frequency above 0.001) were also detected in blood, suggesting blood repertoires may reflect thyroid immune responses. Sample size was not statistically predetermined, and investigators were not blinded to group allocation. A 13 V-J signature model separated ophthalmopathy from stable hyperthyroidism, with around 91% sensitivity and 81% to 83% specificity in cross-validation and 80%/75% in testing.

A few counts support this clonotype. The antigen this receptor binds is unknown. No clone much larger than this one lies a single base away; base qualities are absent. Stable Graves' hyperthyroidism was defined as the absence of progression to ophthalmopathy over 18 months of follow-up. Hyperthyroidism patients were newly diagnosed, had a disease duration of under 2 months, and were aged 18 to 65 years. The study excluded patients with uncontrolled infections, other autoimmune diseases, pregnancy or lactation. Diagnoses were based on clinical symptoms, serum thyroxine and TRAb, thyroid ultrasound and orbital computed tomography. PBMCs were isolated from more than 9 ml of fresh peripheral blood by Ficoll-Paque density gradient centrifugation. Total RNA was extracted with Trizol reagent, and quality was checked on an Agilent 2100 Bioanalyzer. For this chain, trimming is 5 bases at the V end and 12 bases at the J end, and the number of junction bases without a gene match is 6. CDR1 and CDR2 (SGHNT, YENEEA) derive from the germline V gene. Taken from cysteine to phenylalanine, the CDR3 has 11 residues. The only DNA kept is the CDR3, 33 bases in frame from the first base.

Amplification of TCR beta CDR3 regions was carried out from RNA transcripts. The TCR CDR3 was subjected to a first round of RT-PCR using the HTBI primer set and the Qiagen OneStep RT-PCR kit. A second multiplex PCR round built the libraries, followed by size selection and purification. Libraries were sequenced paired-end with 100 bp reads on an Illumina HiSeq2000. As for the original processing: Raw data were processed with SOAPnuke, discarding reads with adapters, uncalled bases, mean Phred below 15, or no exact constant-primer or identifier match. High-quality paired reads were merged using COPE v1.2.5, and each unique nucleotide sequence was defined as a clonotype. MiTCR v1.1 was used to align clonotypes to the IMGT TRBV, TRBD and TRBJ reference segments. The analysis was restricted to V-J combinations with a frequency above 0.0001, which together covered 99.2% of the repertoires. The TCS score was defined as F50 (clonal expansion) divided by E x V (chaos), with BLOSUM62-based TCRdist calculated between CDR3 peptides within each V-J. Welch's t-statistics and random forest reduced fewer than 550 V-J features to 10 to 15, which were used in a naive Bayes classifier (R e1071). Using fastp trimming at Q25 and MiXCR clonotype assembly, TCRdb reanalyzed the public sequencing data and kept in-frame beta chains. Entries that share a CDR3 protein sequence are merged under the most common genes and DNA. None of the V and J calls come from the authors' own analysis; TCRdb made them. The sample records approximately 530,000 distinct CDR3 sequences, 15% to 20% of which are singletons. Of the sample, 18% is held by the ten largest clones.

Sample: blood. This chain is built from TRBV11-3 and TRBJ2-5; the junction holds 7 bases that match TRBD2. The origin of this receptor is a woman aged 18-35 years with Graves' hyperthyroidism. In nucleotide form, the sequence is TGTGCCAGCAGCCCTGGTGGGGGGGAGTACTTC. Its protein product is CASSPGGGEYF. The full variable domain, with segments outside the CDR3 supplied by the reference TRBV11-3 and TRBJ2-5 proteins, appears as EAGVVQSPRYKIIEKKQPVAFWCNPISGHNTLYWYLQNLGQGPELLIRYENEEAVDDSQLPKDRFSAERLKGVDSTLKIQPAELGDSAVYLCASSPGGGEYFGPGTRLLVL.